This TCR beta chain was recorded in a study of T cells in Graves' hyperthyroidism and ophthalmopathy. This clonotype was recorded a few times. From RNA transcripts, TCR beta CDR3 regions were amplified. HTBI primers were the set used in a first-round RT-PCR of the TCR CDR3. Via MiXCR, TCRdb re-called the multiplex PCR reads, giving one row per CDR3 protein. The sample shows about 620,000 distinct CDR3 sequences, roughly 16% of them seen only once. V dropped 7 bases and J dropped 4; count of bases not matched to a gene: 5. Germline V gene lookup returns CDR1 SQVTM and CDR2 ANQGSEA. This CDR3 is built from 12 residues.

Source material: blood. This receptor was taken from a woman in her thirties with Graves' hyperthyroidism. The V gene is TRBV29-1, the J gene TRBJ2-3, with 7 bases lining up with TRBD1. For the CDR3, the DNA is TGCAGCGCAGACAGGGAACCAGATACGCAGTATTTT. This translates into CSADREPDTQYF.